Below are 13 T cell receptor beta chains sequenced from a single sample in a study of T cell repertoires in cytomegalovirus infection. TCRdb re-derived calls from the reads in MiXCR, one entry per CDR3 protein. The sample yields about 180,000 distinct CDR3 sequences, about 17% seen once. Material for sequencing was CD8+ T cells from PBMCs. Every receptor here comes from a human donor in good health (CMV status not recorded). Some clones in this sample may be carry-over from other donors' samples.

The chain uses TRBV7-6 and TRBJ2-1; D unresolved. Germline CDR1 reads SGHVS; CDR2 reads FNYEAQ. The V gene lost 1 base and the J gene lost 7 bases, with 5 bases spanning the gap. This CDR3 comprises 12 residues. CDR3: CASSLEVNEQFF. The CDR3 DNA sequence: TGTGCCAGCAGCTTAGAGGTTAATGAGCAGTTCTTC.

This chain joins TRBV7-2 and TRBJ1-1; tentative D call: TRBD1 (5 bases). CDR3 length: 15 amino acids. V lost 4 bases and J lost 6, with 18 bases in between. CDR1 SGHTA and CDR2 FQGNSA come from the germline V gene. The CDR3 region has the DNA TGTGCCAGCAGCTACGAATGGGGGAGCCAACCTGAAGCTTTCTTT. Translating it yields CASSYEWGSQPEAFF.

The rearrangement links TRBV28 to TRBJ1-4, with D tentatively TRBD1 (5 bases). The germline V gene has CDR1 MDHEN and CDR2 SYDVKM. The CDR3 runs 15 residues. V was trimmed by 2 bases and J by 4 bases, leaving 11 bases between them. The CDR3 DNA reads as TGTGCCAGCAGTTTACGTGGTGGGGGTAATGAAAAACTGTTTTTT. Amino acid sequence: CASSLRGGGNEKLFF.

This chain uses TRBV27 with TRBJ2-2; 7 bases fit TRBD1. CDR1 is MNHEY, CDR2 SMNVEV, per germline (reference sequence). V shed 8 bases and J 13 bases; nucleotides not matched to a gene: 16. The length of the CDR3 is 14 residues. As DNA, the CDR3 is TGTGCCAGCCGTCCGGGACAGCGCGCCCGGCCGCTGTTTTTT. This codes for CASRPGQRARPLFF.

The chain couples TRBV7-9 to TRBJ2-3; the match to TRBD1 covers 11 bases. Germline V gene sequence: CDR1 SEHNR, CDR2 FQNEAQ (reference sequence). V gave up 5 bases and J gave up 5 bases; unmatched junction bases: 6. The CDR3 has 15 amino acids. The CDR3: CASSLRDRGKDTQYF. The CDR3 DNA reads TGTGCCAGCAGCCTGAGGGACAGGGGGAAAGATACGCAGTATTTT.

This chain uses TRBV7-8 with TRBJ1-1; the match to TRBD1 covers 7 bases. The V gene end was trimmed by 6 bases and the J gene end by 7 bases; junction bases not matched to a gene: 5. The length of the CDR3 is 12 residues. CDR1 and CDR2 from the germline V gene are SGHVS and FQNEAQ. The CDR3 nucleotides read TGTGCCAGCAGACGAACAGGGGATGAAGCTTTCTTT. The encoded protein is CASRRTGDEAFF.

The V call is TRBV19, the J call TRBJ1-2, with a tentative D call TRBD1 (6 bases). Between the trimmed V and J ends, which lost 6 bases and 4 bases, there was a span of 18 bases. Per the germline V gene, CDR1 is LNHDA and CDR2 is SQIVND (reference sequence). There are 15 residues in the CDR3. This CDR3 is CASSHYAGTPYGYTF. The CDR3 coding sequence is TGTGCCAGTAGCCATTACGCCGGGACACCCTATGGCTACACCTTC.

This chain uses TRBV29-1 with TRBJ1-1, with unresolved D. The CDR3 extends over 12 amino acids. With 4 bases removed from V and 2 bases from J, the gap between germline ends came to 8 bases. Germline assignment: CDR1 SQVTM and CDR2 ANQGSEA. The CDR3 here is CSVGLSNTEAFF. The CDR3 DNA is TGCAGCGTTGGGCTGAGTAACACTGAAGCTTTCTTT.

Written as DNA, the CDR3 is TGTGCCAGCAGTTTAACCGACAGGGGGAGAGACACCGGGGAGCTGTTTTTT. Protein: CASSLTDRGRDTGELFF. The V and J genes are TRBV28 and TRBJ2-2, with TRBD1 matching 9 bases. The junction had 7 bases not matched to a gene; V was cut back by 2 bases and J by 3 bases. Germline loops: CDR1 MDHEN, CDR2 SYDVKM. This CDR3 region has 17 residues.

The V call is TRBV30, the J call TRBJ2-7; D unclear. Per germline, CDR1 GTSNPN and CDR2 SVGIG (reference sequence). The CDR3 is 12 residues long. Deletions cut 3 bases from V and 2 bases from J, with 8 bases between. The CDR3 coding sequence is TGTGCCTGGAGGCCCCGGCCCTACGAGCAGTACTTC. Encoded protein: CAWRPRPYEQYF.

This clonotype was counted only a few times. The chain couples TRBV20-1 to TRBJ1-1; D not certain. CDR3 length: 13 amino acids. V gave up 2 bases and J gave up 1 base, with 8 bases separating them. Germline V gives CDR1 DFQATT, CDR2 SNEGSKA (reference sequence). The CDR3 DNA is TGCAGTGCTAGAACTCTAAGGAACACTGAAGCTTTCTTT. Encoded protein: CSARTLRNTEAFF.

This clonotype came up many times. The DNA of the CDR3 is TGTGCCAGCAGCCCGCTGGCGGGACTAGCCAACCAAGAGACCCAGTACTTC. The encoded protein is CASSPLAGLANQETQYF. V and J are TRBV7-2 and TRBJ2-5; 9 bases align to TRBD2. CDR1 is SGHTA, CDR2 FQGNSA, per germline. This CDR3 is built from 17 residues. V trimming: 5 bases; J trimming: 0 bases; junction bases outside the gene matches: 10.

This chain links TRBV9 with TRBJ1-6; possibly TRBD1 for D (5 bases). The CDR3 spans 16 residues. Germline V gene sequence: CDR1 SGDLS, CDR2 YYNGEE. Trimming shortened V by 3 bases and J by 6 bases, and 16 bases separated the two germline ends. CDR3 in amino acids: CASSAEITGSNSPLHF. In DNA, the CDR3 is TGTGCCAGCAGCGCCGAGATAACAGGTTCTAATTCACCCCTCCACTTT.